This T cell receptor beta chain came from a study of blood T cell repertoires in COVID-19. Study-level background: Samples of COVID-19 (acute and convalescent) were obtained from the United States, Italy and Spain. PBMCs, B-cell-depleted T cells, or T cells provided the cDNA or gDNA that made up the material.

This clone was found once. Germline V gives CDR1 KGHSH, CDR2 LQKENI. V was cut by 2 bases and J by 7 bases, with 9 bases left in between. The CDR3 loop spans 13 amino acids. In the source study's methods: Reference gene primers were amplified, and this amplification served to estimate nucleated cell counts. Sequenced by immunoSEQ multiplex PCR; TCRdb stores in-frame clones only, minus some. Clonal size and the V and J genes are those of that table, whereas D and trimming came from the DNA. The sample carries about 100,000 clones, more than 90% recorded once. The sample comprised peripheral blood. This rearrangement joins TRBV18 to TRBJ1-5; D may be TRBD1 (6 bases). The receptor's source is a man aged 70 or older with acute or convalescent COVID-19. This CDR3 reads CASSPAGDQPQHF. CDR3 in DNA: TGTGCCAGCTCACCAGCAGGGGACCAGCCCCAGCATTTT.